This T cell receptor beta chain was recovered during a study of blood T cell repertoires in COVID-19. About the study: Collection of acute and convalescent COVID-19 samples took place in the United States, Italy and Spain. PBMCs, B-cell-depleted T cells, or T cells provided the cDNA or gDNA that made up the material.

V lost 2 bases to trimming and J lost 1 base; unmatched junction nucleotides: 3. The CDR3 runs 15 residues. CDR1 KGHDR and CDR2 SFDVKD come from the germline V gene. In the source study's methods: By means of reference gene primer amplification, nucleated cell counts were estimated. Sequencing used immunoSEQ multiplex PCR; TCRdb keeps in-frame clones, though not all of them. For V, J and clone size, that table is used; D and trimming come from the DNA. The profile shows approximately 240,000 clones, approximately 91% of them singletons. The sequenced material came from peripheral blood. The TCR was taken from a middle-aged woman who had recovered from COVID-19. The chain uses TRBV24-1 and TRBJ1-1; TRBD1 matches 7 bases. The chain's CDR3 is CATSDSGQPNTEAFF. Here the CDR3 DNA reads TGTGCCACCAGTGATTCGGGACAGCCGAACACTGAAGCTTTCTTT.